This TCR beta chain emerged from a study of shared clonotypes between healthy human individuals. Assay: immunoSEQ multiplex PCR; the TCRdb copy retains only in-frame clones and omits some. The sample records a few million clones, about 94% being singletons. This clone has a single count. Within the sample, other DNA sequences also encode this same CDR3. CDR1 is MNHNY and CDR2 is SVGAGI in the germline V gene (reference sequence). V gave up 2 bases and J gave up 1 base, with 1 base separating them. CDR3 size: 12 residues. The clonotype was recovered from a young man in good health. Material: naive CD4+ T cells sorted from blood. The subset is: CD45RA+ positively selected. This sequence joins TRBV6-6 and TRBJ2-3; D gene unclear. In DNA, the CDR3 is TGTGCCAGCAGTTACGGCACAGATACGCAGTATTTT. Its protein is CASSYGTDTQYF.